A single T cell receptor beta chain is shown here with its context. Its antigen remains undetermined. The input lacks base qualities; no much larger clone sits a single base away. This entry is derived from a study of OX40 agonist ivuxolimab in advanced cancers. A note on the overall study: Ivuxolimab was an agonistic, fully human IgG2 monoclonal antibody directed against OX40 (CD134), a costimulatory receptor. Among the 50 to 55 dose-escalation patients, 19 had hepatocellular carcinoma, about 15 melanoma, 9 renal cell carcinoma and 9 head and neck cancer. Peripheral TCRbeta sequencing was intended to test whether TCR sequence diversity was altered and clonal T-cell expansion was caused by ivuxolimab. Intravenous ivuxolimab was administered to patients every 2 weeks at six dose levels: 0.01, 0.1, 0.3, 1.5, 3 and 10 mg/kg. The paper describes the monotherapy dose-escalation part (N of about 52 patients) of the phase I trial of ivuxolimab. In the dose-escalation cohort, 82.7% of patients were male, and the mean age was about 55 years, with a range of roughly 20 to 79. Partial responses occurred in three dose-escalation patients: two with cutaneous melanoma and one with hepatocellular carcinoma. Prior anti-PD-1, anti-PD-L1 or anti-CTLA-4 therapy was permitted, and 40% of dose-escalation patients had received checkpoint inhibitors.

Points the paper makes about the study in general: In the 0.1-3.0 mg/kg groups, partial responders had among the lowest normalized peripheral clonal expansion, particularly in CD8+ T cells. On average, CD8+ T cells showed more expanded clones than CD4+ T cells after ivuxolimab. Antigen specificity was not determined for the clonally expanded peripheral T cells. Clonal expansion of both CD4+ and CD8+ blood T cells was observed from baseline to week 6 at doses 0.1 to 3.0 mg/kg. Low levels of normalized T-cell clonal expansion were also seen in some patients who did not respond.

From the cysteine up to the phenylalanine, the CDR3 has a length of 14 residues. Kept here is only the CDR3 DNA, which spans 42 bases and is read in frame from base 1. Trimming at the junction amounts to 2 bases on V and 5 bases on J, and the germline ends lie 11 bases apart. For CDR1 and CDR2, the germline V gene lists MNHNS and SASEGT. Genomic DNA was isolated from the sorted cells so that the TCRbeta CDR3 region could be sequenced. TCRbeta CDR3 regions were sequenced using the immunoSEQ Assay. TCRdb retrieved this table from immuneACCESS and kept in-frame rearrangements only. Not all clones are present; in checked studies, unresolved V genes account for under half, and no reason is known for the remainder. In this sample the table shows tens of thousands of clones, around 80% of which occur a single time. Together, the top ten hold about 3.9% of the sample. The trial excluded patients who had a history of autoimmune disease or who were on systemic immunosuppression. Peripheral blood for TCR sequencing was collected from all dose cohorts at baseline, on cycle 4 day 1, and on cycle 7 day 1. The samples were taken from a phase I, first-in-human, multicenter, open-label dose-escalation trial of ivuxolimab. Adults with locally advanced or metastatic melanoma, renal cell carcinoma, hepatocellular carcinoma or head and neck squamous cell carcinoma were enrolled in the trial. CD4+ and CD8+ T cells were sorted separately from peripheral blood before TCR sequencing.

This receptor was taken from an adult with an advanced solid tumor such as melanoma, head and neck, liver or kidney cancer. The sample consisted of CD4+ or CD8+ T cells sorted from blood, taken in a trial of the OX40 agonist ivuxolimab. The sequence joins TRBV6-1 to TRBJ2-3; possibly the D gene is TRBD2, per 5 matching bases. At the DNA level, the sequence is TGTGCCAGCAGTGAAAATCAGGCGGGAGATACGCAGTATTTT. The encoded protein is CASSENQAGDTQYF.